This TCR beta chain was obtained from a study of blood T cells in healthy people across ages (dated by TCRdb to the mid-2010s). The study in broad terms: In model experiments, template switching captured roughly one uniquely barcoded TCR beta cDNA molecule for every two T cells. To track age-related changes in TCR beta repertoire diversity, the study relied on deep sequencing normalized with unique cDNA molecular identifiers. Donors were grouped into four age groups: young (average 16 years), middle-aged (over 35), aged (over 55) and long-lived (just over 80). To avoid experimental bias, donors of different ages were distributed randomly across sequencing lanes. Using the same blood draw, the study looked at two additional independent replicas of 1 million unique cDNA reads for two donors, one aged 18 to 30 and the other aged 80 or older.

This clonotype turned up a few times. Its target antigen remains unknown. There are no base qualities to consult, and no much larger clone falls within one base. The receptor library was made with 5' RACE. These reads were obtained on an Illumina HiSeq 2500. A second PCR of about 6 to 12 cycles was performed with a sample-barcoded 5' primer and a J-beta primer mix. A template-switch 5' adaptor carrying 12 random nucleotides introduced a unique molecular identifier onto each TCR beta cDNA molecule. Each sample yielded at least 3 million CDR3-containing paired-end reads. All of the RNA was converted into first-strand cDNA using the Mint cDNA synthesis kit, with a TRBC-specific oligonucleotide serving as the primer. Following uracil-DNA glycosylase treatment, a first 18-cycle PCR with universal primers M1SS and BC2_uni_R was performed on all cDNA. On the authors' methods: Each sample was normalized by randomly selecting 1 million high-quality reads, each carrying a distinct molecular identifier. Instead of being binned into consensus sequences, reads that shared molecular identifiers were thrown out. MiTCR, with a Q25 quality threshold and the strictest error-elimination algorithm, was used for CDR3 identification, clonotype clustering and error correction. Lower-bound total TCR beta diversity was estimated with a nonparametric unseen species model using Euler transformation. TCRdb reworked the public reads: Q25 trimming with fastp, MiXCR clone assembly, productive beta chains retained. Each entry is one CDR3 protein sequence, shown with its most common DNA and genes. The V and J calls follow TCRdb's processing rather than the paper's. The sample has roughly 1.7 million distinct CDR3 sequences on record, about 31% of them singletons. The ten biggest clones cover around 11% of the sample.

The full study reports these points: There was a strong correlation between observed TCR beta diversity and the percentage of naive T cells measured by flow cytometry. The long-lived group showed more naive CD4+ T cells, fewer expanded clones and increased TCR diversity than the aged group, suggesting age selection. Because donor CMV infection status was unknown, age-related changes in expanded clonotypes were potentially confounded. Bulk unsorted PBMC profiling prevented conclusive comparison of naive and antigen-experienced compartments. Observed TCR beta diversity per million T cells fell roughly linearly with age, and a significant reduction was already apparent by age around 44. Estimates of total diversity based on one million sequenced T cells were regarded as lower bounds and as underestimates.

Donors were 40 or so systemically healthy Caucasian individuals from Russia aged 6 to 90 years. Ten milliliters of peripheral blood were drawn from each donor into EDTA-treated Vacutainer tubes. Ficoll-Paque density-gradient centrifugation was used to isolate PBMCs, with at least 7 million obtained per sample. Total RNA, at least 6 micrograms per sample, was extracted from PBMCs with Trizol reagent. The percentages of naive CD45RAhigh/CD27high T cells were determined by flow cytometry on a PBMC aliquot from every donor. Sequenced input: blood. This receptor was identified in a woman in her 30s in good health.

The CDR3 amino acid sequence is: CAISEASGGSYNEQFF. The nucleotides read TGTGCCATCAGTGAGGCTTCAGGGGGCTCCTACAATGAGCAGTTCTTC. The rearranged chain carries TRBV10-3 and TRBJ2-1; 7 nucleotides in the junction match TRBD1. The CDR3, from cysteine to phenylalanine, totals 16 residues. Solely the CDR3 DNA is kept, with 48 bases framed from the first base. Compared with germline, V lacks 2 bases and J lacks 0 bases; bases without a gene match: 4. CDR1 is given as ENHRY and CDR2 as SYGVKD, both from the germline V gene.